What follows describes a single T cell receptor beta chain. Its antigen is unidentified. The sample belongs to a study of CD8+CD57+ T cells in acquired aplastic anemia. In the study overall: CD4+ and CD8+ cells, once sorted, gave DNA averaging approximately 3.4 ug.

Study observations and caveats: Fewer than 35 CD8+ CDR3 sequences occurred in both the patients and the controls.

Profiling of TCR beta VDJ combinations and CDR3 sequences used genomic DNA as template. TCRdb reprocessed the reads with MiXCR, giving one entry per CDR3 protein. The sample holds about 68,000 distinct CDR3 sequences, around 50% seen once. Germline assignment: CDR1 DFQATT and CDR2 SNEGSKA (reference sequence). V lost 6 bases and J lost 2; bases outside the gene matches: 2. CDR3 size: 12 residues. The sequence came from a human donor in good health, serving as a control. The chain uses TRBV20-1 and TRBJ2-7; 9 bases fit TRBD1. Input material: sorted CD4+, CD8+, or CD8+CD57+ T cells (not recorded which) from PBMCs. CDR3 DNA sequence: TGCAGTGCGGGACAGGGTCCCTACGAGCAGTACTTC. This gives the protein CSAGQGPYEQYF.